These 7 T cell receptor beta chains were sequenced from one sample in a study of blood T cell repertoires in COVID-19. Profiling relied on immunoSEQ multiplex PCR, and the TCRdb table lists in-frame clones only, not all of them. Here the sample spans around 180,000 clones, 74% being singletons. The material sequenced was peripheral blood. All receptors come from a woman older than 75 with acute or convalescent COVID-19.

This rearrangement joins TRBV7-2 to TRBJ2-5; 8 bases are shared with TRBD2. The CDR3 runs 15 residues. J gave up 5 bases and V 1 base, and 6 bases lay outside the gene matches. Germline assignment: CDR1 SGHTA and CDR2 FQGNSA. This CDR3 reads CASSLGNREGETQYF. CDR3 sequence (DNA): TGTGCCAGCAGCTTAGGAAACCGGGAGGGGGAGACCCAGTACTTC.

This chain connects TRBV19 to TRBJ1-6; D possibly corresponds to TRBD1 (5 bases). In germline, CDR1 is LNHDA, CDR2 SQIVND (reference sequence). The CDR3 is 14 amino acids. V dropped 1 base and J dropped 7 bases, with 8 bases sitting between them. The CDR3 coding sequence is TGTGCCAGTAGTATAGCTCGGGGGAATTCACCCCTCCACTTT. Protein: CASSIARGNSPLHF.

The chain is built from TRBV3-1 (or the pseudogene TRBV3-2) and TRBJ1-2; 7 bases map to TRBD1. The CDR3 consists of 15 residues. Germline loops: CDR1 LGHDT, CDR2 YNNKEL (reference sequence). J lost 3 bases, V lost 4 bases, and 8 bases had no gene match. CDR3 sequence (DNA): TGTGCCAGCAGCCCCCGCCCCAGGGGGGACTATGGCTACACCTTC. As protein: CASSPRPRGDYGYTF.

The J gene is TRBJ2-1, the V gene TRBV7-3; 7 nucleotides line up with TRBD2. Germline V gives CDR1 SGHTA, CDR2 FQGTGA. Trimming at V came to 1 base and at J to 2 bases, leaving 2 bases not matched to a gene. The CDR3 is made up of 15 amino acids. CDR3 residues: CASSLNSGPYNEQFF. The CDR3 DNA is TGTGCCAGCAGCTTAAATAGCGGGCCCTACAATGAGCAGTTCTTC.

The chain couples TRBV4-1 to TRBJ2-4; 9 bases are shared with TRBD2. The germline V gene encodes CDR1 MGHRA and CDR2 YSYEKL. CDR3 length: 18 residues. Trimming at V came to 4 bases and at J to 0 bases, leaving 10 bases not matched to a gene. Here the CDR3 reads CASSPETSGPVAKNIQYF. The CDR3 DNA reads TGCGCCAGCAGCCCGGAAACTAGCGGGCCAGTAGCCAAAAACATTCAGTACTTC.

The chain has TRBV19 and TRBJ2-5; TRBD2 aligns across 8 bases. This CDR3 spans 14 amino acids. Germline lookup yields CDR1 LNHDA and CDR2 SQIVND (reference sequence). The V gene end was trimmed by 3 bases and the J gene end by 5 bases; junction bases not matched to a gene: 5. The CDR3 region is CASSMGTSPETQYF. CDR3 nucleotide sequence: TGTGCCAGTAGTATGGGGACTAGTCCGGAGACCCAGTACTTC.

The chain uses TRBV19 and TRBJ2-7, with 7 bases that match TRBD1. J was trimmed by 0 bases and V by 6 bases; bases with no gene match: 5. The CDR3 spans 14 residues. Germline lookup yields CDR1 LNHDA and CDR2 SQIVND (reference sequence). CDR3 bases: TGTGCCAGTAGGGAGACAGGGTCCTCCTACGAGCAGTACTTC. This translates into CASRETGSSYEQYF.